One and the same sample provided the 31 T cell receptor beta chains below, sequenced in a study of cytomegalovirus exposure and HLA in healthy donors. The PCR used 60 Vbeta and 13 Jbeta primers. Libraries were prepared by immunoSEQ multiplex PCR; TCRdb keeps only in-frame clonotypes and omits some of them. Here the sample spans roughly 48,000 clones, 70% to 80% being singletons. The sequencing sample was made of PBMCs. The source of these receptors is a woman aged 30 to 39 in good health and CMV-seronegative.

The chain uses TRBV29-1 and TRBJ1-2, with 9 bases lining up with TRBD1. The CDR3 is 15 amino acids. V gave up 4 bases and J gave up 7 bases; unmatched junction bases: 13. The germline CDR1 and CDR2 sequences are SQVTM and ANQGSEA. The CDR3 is CSVVRDLQGAGGYTF. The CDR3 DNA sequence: TGCAGCGTTGTAAGGGACCTACAGGGGGCGGGTGGCTACACCTTC.

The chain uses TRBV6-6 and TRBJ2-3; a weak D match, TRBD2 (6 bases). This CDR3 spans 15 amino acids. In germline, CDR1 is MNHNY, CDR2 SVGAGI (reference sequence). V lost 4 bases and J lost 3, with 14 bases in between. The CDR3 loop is CASSSPGGITDTQYF. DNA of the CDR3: TGTGCCAGCAGTTCTCCAGGCGGGATAACAGATACGCAGTATTTT.

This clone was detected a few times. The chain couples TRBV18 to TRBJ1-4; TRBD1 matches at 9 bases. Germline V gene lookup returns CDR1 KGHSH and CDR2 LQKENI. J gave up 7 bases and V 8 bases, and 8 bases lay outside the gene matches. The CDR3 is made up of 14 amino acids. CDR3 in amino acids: CASTWTGAGEKLFF. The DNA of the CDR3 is TGTGCCAGCACCTGGACAGGGGCGGGTGAAAAACTGTTTTTT.

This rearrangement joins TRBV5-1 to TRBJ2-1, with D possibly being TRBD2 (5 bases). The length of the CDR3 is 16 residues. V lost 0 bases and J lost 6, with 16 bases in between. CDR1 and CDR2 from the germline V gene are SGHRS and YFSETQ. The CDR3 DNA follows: TGCGCCAGCAGCTTGGTCGGCGGGTCCACCGCCAATGAGCAGTTCTTC. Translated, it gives CASSLVGGSTANEQFF.

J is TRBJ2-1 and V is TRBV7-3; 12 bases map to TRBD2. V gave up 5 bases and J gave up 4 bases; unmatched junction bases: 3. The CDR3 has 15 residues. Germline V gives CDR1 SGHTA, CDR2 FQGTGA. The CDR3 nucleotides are TGTGCCAGCAGCATAGGGACTAGCGGGTACAATGAGCAGTTCTTC. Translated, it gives CASSIGTSGYNEQFF.

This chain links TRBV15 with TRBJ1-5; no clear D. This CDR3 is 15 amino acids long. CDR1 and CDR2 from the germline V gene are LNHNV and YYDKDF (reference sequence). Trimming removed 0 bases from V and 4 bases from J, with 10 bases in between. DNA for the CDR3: TGTGCCACCAGCAGAGATCTTGCGGCTAATCAGCCCCAGCATTTT. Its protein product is CATSRDLAANQPQHF. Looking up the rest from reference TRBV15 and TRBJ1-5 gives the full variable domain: DAMVIQNPRYQVTQFGKPVTLSCSQTLNHNVMYWYQQKSSQAPKLLFHYYDKDFNNEADTPDNFQSRRPNTSFCFLDIRSPGLGDTAMYLCATSRDLAANQPQHFGDGTRLSIL.

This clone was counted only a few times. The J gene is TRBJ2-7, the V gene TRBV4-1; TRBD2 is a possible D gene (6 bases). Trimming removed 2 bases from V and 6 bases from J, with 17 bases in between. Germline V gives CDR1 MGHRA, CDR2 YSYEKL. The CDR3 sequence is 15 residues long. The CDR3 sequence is CASSQQEWRGGEQYF. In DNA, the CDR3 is TGCGCCAGCAGCCAACAAGAGTGGAGGGGCGGCGAGCAGTACTTC.

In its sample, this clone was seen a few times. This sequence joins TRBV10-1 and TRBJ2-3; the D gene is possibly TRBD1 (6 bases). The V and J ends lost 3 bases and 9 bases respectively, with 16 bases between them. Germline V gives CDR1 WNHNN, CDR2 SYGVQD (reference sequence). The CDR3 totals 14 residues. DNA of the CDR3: TGCGCCAGCAGTGACTCCGAAAACAGGGTGACGCAGTATTTT. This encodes CASSDSENRVTQYF.

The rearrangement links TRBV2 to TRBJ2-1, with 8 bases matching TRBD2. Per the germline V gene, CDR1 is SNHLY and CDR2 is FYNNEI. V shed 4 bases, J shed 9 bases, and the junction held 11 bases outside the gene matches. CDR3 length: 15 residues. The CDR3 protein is CASSGSGGAIGEQFF. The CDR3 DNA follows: TGTGCCAGCAGTGGAAGCGGGGGAGCAATTGGTGAGCAGTTCTTC.

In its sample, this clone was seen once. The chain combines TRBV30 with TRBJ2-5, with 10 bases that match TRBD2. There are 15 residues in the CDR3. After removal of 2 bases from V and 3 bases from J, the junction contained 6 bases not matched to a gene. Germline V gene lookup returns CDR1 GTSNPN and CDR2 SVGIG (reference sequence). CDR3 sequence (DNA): TGTGCCTGGAGTTGGGTAGCGGGGGGTAAAGAGACCCAGTACTTC. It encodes CAWSWVAGGKETQYF.

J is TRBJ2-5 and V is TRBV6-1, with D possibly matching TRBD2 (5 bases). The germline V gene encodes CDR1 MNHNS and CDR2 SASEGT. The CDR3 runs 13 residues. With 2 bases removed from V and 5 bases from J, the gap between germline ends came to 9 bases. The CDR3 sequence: CASSERDRETQYF. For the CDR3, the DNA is TGTGCCAGCAGTGAACGGGATAGGGAGACCCAGTACTTC.

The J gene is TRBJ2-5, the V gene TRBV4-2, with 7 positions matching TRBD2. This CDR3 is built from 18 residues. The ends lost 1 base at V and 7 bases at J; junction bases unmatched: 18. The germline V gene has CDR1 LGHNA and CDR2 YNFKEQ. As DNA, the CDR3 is TGTGCCAGCAGCCAAGGGGGACGAGGGACTAACTCCCTTGCGACCCAGTACTTC. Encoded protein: CASSQGGRGTNSLATQYF.

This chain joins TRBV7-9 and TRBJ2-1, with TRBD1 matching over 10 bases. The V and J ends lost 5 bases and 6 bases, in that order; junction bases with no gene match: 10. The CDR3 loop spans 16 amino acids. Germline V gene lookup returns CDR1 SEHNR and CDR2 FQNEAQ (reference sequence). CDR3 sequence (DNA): TGTGCCAGCAGCCCGGGACAGGGGTTAGCTGGCAATGAGCAGTTCTTC. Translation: CASSPGQGLAGNEQFF.

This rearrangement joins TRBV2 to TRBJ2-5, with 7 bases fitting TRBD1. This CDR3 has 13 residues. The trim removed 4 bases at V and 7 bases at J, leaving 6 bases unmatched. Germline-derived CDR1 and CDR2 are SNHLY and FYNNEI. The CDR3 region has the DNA TGTGCCAGCAGTGGGGACAGTCGTGGGACCCAGTACTTC. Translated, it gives CASSGDSRGTQYF.

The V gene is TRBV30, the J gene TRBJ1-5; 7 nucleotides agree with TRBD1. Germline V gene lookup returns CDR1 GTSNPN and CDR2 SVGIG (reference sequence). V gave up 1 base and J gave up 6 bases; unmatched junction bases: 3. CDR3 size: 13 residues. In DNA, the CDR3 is TGTGCCTGGAGTGACCAGGGGGGTCAGCCCCAGCATTTT. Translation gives CAWSDQGGQPQHF.

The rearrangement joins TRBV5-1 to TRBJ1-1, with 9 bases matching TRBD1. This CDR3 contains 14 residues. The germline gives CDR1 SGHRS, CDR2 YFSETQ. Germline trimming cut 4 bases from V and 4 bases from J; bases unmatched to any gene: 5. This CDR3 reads CASSRTGVSTEAFF. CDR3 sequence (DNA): TGCGCCAGCAGCAGGACAGGGGTGTCCACTGAAGCTTTCTTT. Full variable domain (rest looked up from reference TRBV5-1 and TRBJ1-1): KAGVTQTPRYLIKTRGQQVTLSCSPISGHRSVSWYQQTPGQGLQFLFEYFSETQRNKGNFPGRFSGRQFSNSRSEMNVSTLELGDSALYLCASSRTGVSTEAFFGQGTRLTVV.

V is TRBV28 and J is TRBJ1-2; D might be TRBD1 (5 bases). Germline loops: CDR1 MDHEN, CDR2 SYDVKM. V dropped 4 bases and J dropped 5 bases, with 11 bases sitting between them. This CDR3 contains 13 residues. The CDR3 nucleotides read TGTGCCAGCAGTTCCCGCCCAGGGTATGGCTACACCTTC. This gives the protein CASSSRPGYGYTF.

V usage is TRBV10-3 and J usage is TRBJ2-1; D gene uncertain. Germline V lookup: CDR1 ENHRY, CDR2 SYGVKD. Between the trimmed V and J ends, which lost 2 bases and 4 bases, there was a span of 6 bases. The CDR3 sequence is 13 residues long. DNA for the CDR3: TGTGCCATCAGTGAGACCCAGTACAATGAGCAGTTCTTC. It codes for CAISETQYNEQFF.

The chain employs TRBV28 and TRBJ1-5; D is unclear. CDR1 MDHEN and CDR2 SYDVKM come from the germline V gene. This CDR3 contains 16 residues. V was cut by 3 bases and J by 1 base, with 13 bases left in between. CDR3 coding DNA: TGTGCCAGCAGTTTCCCGGCAGACTCAAGCAATCAGCCCCAGCATTTT. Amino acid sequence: CASSFPADSSNQPQHF. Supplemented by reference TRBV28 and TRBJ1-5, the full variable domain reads DVKVTQSSRYLVKRTGEKVFLECVQDMDHENMFWYRQDPGLGLRLIYFSYDVKMKEKGDIPEGYSVSREKKERFSLILESASTNQTSMYLCASSFPADSSNQPQHFGDGTRLSIL.

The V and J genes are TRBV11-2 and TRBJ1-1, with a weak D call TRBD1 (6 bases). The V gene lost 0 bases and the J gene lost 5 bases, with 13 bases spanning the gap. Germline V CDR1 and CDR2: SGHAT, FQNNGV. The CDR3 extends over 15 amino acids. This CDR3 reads CASSLDGGHGTEAFF. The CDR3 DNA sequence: TGTGCCAGCAGCTTAGATGGGGGCCATGGGACTGAAGCTTTCTTT.

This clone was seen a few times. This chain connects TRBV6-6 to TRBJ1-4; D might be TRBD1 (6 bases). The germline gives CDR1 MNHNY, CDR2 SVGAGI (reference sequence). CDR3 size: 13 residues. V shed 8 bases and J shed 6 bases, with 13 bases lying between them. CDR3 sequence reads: CASGLGGDEKLFF. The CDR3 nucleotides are TGTGCCAGCGGGTTAGGGGGTGATGAAAAACTGTTTTTT.

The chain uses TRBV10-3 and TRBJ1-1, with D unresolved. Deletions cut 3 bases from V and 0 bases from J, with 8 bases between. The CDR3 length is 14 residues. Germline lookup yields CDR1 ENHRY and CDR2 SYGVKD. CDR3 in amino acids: CAISDEGVNTEAFF. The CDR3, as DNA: TGTGCCATCAGTGATGAGGGTGTGAACACTGAAGCTTTCTTT.

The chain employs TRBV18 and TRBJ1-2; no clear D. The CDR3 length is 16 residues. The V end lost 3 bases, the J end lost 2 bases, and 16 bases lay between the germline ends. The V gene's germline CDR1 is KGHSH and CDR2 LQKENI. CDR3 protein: CASSPFDRGENYGYTF. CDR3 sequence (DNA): TGTGCCAGCTCACCCTTCGATCGGGGAGAGAACTATGGCTACACCTTC.

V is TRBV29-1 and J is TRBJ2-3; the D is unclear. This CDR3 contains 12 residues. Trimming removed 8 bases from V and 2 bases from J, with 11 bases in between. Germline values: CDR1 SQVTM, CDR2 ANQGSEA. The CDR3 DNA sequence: TGCAGCCACTTGAGAAACACAGATACGCAGTATTTT. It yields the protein CSHLRNTDTQYF.

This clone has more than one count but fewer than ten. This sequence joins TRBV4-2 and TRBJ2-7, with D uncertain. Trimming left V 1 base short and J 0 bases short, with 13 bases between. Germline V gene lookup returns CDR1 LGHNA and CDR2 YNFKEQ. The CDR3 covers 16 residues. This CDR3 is CASSQAETSSSYEQYF. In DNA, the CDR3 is TGTGCCAGCAGCCAAGCCGAGACTTCCAGCTCCTACGAGCAGTACTTC.

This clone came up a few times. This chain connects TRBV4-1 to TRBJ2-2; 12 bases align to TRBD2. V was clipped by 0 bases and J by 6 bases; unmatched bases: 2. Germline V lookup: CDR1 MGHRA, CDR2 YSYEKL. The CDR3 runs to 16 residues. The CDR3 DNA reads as TGCGCCAGCAGCCAAGATACTAGCGGGGGGTCCGGGGAGCTGTTTTTT. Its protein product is CASSQDTSGGSGELFF.

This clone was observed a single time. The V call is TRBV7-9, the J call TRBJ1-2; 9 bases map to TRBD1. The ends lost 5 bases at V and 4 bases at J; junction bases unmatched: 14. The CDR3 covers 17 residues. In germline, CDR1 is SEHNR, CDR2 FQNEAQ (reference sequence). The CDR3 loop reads CASSLPAGDRESYGYTF. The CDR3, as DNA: TGTGCCAGCAGCCTCCCGGCTGGGGACAGGGAGAGCTATGGCTACACCTTC.

CDR3 protein: CAWSSPKYRGGSETQYF. The CDR3 coding sequence is TGTGCCTGGAGTAGCCCCAAGTATCGCGGGGGGAGTGAGACCCAGTACTTC. J is TRBJ2-5 and V is TRBV30; 8 bases are shared with TRBD2. The germline V gene encodes CDR1 GTSNPN and CDR2 SVGIG (reference sequence). Trimming cost V 2 bases and J 5 bases; bases outside gene matches: 16. The CDR3 is 17 amino acids.

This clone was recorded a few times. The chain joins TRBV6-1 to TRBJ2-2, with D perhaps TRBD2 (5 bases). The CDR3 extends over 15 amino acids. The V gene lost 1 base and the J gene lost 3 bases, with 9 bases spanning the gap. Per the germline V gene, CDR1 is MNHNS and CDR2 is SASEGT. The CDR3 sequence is CASSEGPSYTGELFF. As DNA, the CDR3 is TGTGCCAGCAGTGAAGGCCCTAGCTACACCGGGGAGCTGTTTTTT.

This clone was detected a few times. CDR3 coding DNA: TGTGCCAGCAGCTTAGGGATTGGGCAGATGACCCAGTACTTC. Translating it yields CASSLGIGQMTQYF. This rearrangement joins TRBV11-3 to TRBJ2-5; D is unresolved. CDR3 length: 14 residues. CDR1 is SGHNT and CDR2 is YENEEA in the germline V gene. Between the trimmed V and J ends, which lost 1 base and 7 bases, there was a span of 13 bases.

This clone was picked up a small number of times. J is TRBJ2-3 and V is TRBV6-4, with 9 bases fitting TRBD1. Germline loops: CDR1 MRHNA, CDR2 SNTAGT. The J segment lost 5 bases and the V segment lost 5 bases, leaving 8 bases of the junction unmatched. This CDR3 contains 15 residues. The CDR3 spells CASSSRDREVDTQYF. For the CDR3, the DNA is TGTGCCAGCAGTTCTCGGGACAGGGAGGTAGATACGCAGTATTTT.